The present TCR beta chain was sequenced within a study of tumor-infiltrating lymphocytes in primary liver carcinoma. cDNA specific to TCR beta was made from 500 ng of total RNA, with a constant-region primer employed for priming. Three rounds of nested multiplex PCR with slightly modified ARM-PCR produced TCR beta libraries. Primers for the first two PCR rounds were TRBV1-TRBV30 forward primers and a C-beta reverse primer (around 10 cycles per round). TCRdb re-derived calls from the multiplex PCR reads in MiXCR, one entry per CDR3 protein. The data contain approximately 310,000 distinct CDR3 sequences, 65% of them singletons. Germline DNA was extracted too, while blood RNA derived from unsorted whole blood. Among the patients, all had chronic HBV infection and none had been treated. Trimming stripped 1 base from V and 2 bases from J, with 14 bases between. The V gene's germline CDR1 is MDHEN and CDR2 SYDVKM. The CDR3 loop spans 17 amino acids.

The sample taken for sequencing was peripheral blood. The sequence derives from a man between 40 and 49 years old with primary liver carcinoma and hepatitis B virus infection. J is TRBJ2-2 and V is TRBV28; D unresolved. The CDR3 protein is CASSLLHSRKNTGELFF. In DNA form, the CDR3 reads TGTGCCAGCAGTTTATTGCATAGCAGGAAAAACACCGGGGAGCTGTTTTTT.